This T cell receptor (beta chain) was identified during a study of shared clonotypes between healthy human individuals. Study-wide results and limits: Since donors were few, the genetic and exposure-history diversity represented was limited. Non-shared clonotypes displayed generation probabilities falling below those of clonotypes present in all four donors. A handful of donors showed sharing of approximately 5% of naive CD4 clonotypes.

The assay was immunoSEQ multiplex PCR, and TCRdb's table has in-frame clones only and misses some. The sample consists of over 2 million clones, 90% to 95% of them appearing once. As regards this clone: Its matching antigen is unknown.

Donors included only healthy HIV-negative adults lacking recent acute infections or vaccinations. The CDR3 sequence is 19 residues long. The V gene end was trimmed by 2 bases and the J gene end by 6 bases; junction bases not matched to a gene: 14. Germline V gene data show CDR1 as SGHTA and CDR2 as FQGNSA. This rearrangement joins TRBV7-2 to TRBJ2-2, with 11 bases lining up with TRBD1. The clonotype comes from a man younger than 30 in good health. The sequencing sample was made of naive CD4+ T cells sorted from blood. Subset denoted: CD45RA+ positively selected. In nucleotides, the CDR3 is TGTGCCAGCAGCTTAACACACAGGGACAGGGGGAATCAAGCCGGGGAGCTGTTTTTT. It specifies CASSLTHRDRGNQAGELFF.